This is a list of T cell receptor beta chains from one sample in a study of cytomegalovirus exposure and HLA in healthy donors. TCRdb's copy holds only in-frame clones and misses some; the assay was immunoSEQ multiplex PCR. This sample's table reports around 70,000 clones. Sequencing was performed on PBMCs. The receptors come from a female donor in good health and CMV-seropositive. CDR3s include the opening cysteine and the closing phenylalanine or tryptophan. A D gene is named only where the DNA matches it firmly.

J: TRBJ1-5
V: TRBV5-4
D: -
CDR3: CASSSGGSNQPQHF
DNA: TGTGCCAGCAGCTCCGGCGGGTCAAATCAGCCCCAGCATTTT

J: TRBJ2-1
V: TRBV5-1
D: TRBD2
CDR3: CASSLGLAGGPRAYNEQFF
DNA: TGCGCCAGCAGCTTGGGACTAGCGGGAGGTCCGAGGGCCTACAATGAGCAGTTCTTC

J: TRBJ2-3
V: TRBV21-1
D: -
CDR3: CASSKGPEATDTQYF
DNA: TGTGCCAGCAGCAAAGGCCCAGAGGCCACAGATACGCAGTATTTT

J: TRBJ1-1
V: TRBV6-5
D: -
CDR3: CASSKPGGDTEAFF
DNA: TGTGCCAGCAGTAAGCCGGGAGGTGACACTGAAGCTTTCTTT

J: TRBJ2-1
V: TRBV7-6
D: TRBD2
CDR3: CASSFRLAGGYYNEQFF
DNA: TGTGCCAGCAGCTTTAGACTAGCGGGAGGGTATTACAATGAGCAGTTCTTC

J: TRBJ2-5
V: TRBV18
D: -
CDR3: CASSPPGVQETQYF
DNA: TGTGCCAGCTCACCACCAGGGGTCCAAGAGACCCAGTACTTC

J: TRBJ2-3
V: TRBV18
D: TRBD2
CDR3: CASSPGGTDTQYF
DNA: TGTGCCAGCTCACCGGGAGGGACAGATACGCAGTATTTT

J: TRBJ2-2
V: TRBV9
D: -
CDR3: CASSVGGGTGELFF
DNA: TGTGCCAGCAGCGTCGGTGGCGGGACCGGGGAGCTGTTTTTT

J: TRBJ1-4
V: TRBV6-1
D: -
CDR3: CASASGTTNEKLFF
DNA: TGTGCCAGCGCCTCAGGGACAACTAATGAAAAACTGTTTTTT

J: TRBJ2-5
V: TRBV18
D: -
CDR3: CASSPSDQETQYF
DNA: TGTGCCAGCTCACCCTCAGACCAAGAGACCCAGTACTTC

J: TRBJ2-3
V: TRBV11-2
D: -
CDR3: CASSSPRLSTDTQYF
DNA: TGTGCCAGCAGCTCCCCGAGACTAAGCACAGATACGCAGTATTTT

J: TRBJ2-7
V: TRBV18
D: -
CDR3: CASSKDRTYEQYF
DNA: TGTGCCAGCTCAAAGGACAGAACCTACGAGCAGTACTTC

J: TRBJ1-2
V: TRBV6-5
D: TRBD1
CDR3: CASSYQGASSYGYTF
DNA: TGTGCCAGCAGTTATCAGGGGGCTAGTAGCTATGGCTACACCTTC

J: TRBJ2-7
V: TRBV20-1
D: -
CDR3: CSASPGAEQYF
DNA: TGCAGTGCTAGCCCCGGTGCTGAGCAGTACTTC

J: TRBJ2-7
V: TRBV4-1
D: TRBD2
CDR3: CASSQYLAGVTYEQYF
DNA: TGCGCCAGCAGCCAGTACCTAGCGGGGGTTACCTACGAGCAGTACTTC

J: TRBJ1-4
V: TRBV5-1
D: TRBD1
CDR3: CASSLGMTGVNEKLFF
DNA: TGCGCCAGCAGCTTGGGAATGACAGGGGTGAATGAAAAACTGTTTTTT

J: TRBJ2-3
V: TRBV6-5
D: -
CDR3: CASNPGNTDTQYF
DNA: TGTGCCAGCAATCCGGGGAACACAGATACGCAGTATTTT

J: TRBJ2-7
V: TRBV5-1
D: TRBD2
CDR3: CASSLQSGRAPYEQYF
DNA: TGCGCCAGCAGCTTGCAGAGCGGGAGGGCCCCCTACGAGCAGTACTTC

J: TRBJ2-7
V: TRBV27
D: -
CDR3: CASSPLSIDGNYEQYF
DNA: TGTGCCAGCAGTCCCCTCTCGATCGACGGGAACTACGAGCAGTACTTC

J: TRBJ2-7
V: TRBV6-5
D: -
CDR3: CASSYGQSYEQYF
DNA: TGTGCCAGCAGTTACGGCCAGTCCTACGAGCAGTACTTC

J: TRBJ2-7
V: TRBV6-5
D: -
CDR3: CASSRMAGGSYEQYF
DNA: TGTGCCAGCAGTCGAATGGCCGGGGGCTCCTACGAGCAGTACTTC

J: TRBJ1-1
V: TRBV4-1
D: -
CDR3: CASSQFTHTEAFF
DNA: TGCGCCAGCAGCCAATTCACACACACTGAAGCTTTCTTT

J: TRBJ1-5
V: TRBV28
D: -
CDR3: CASSRNQPQHF
DNA: TGTGCCAGCAGCCGTAATCAGCCCCAGCATTTT

J: TRBJ2-1
V: TRBV18
D: TRBD2
CDR3: CASAPPASGMNNEQFF
DNA: TGTGCCAGCGCACCACCGGCTAGCGGGATGAACAATGAGCAGTTCTTC

J: TRBJ2-3
V: TRBV5-1
D: -
CDR3: CASSLVLGKTDTQYF
DNA: TGCGCCAGCAGCTTGGTCCTCGGGAAGACAGATACGCAGTATTTT

J: TRBJ1-5
V: TRBV10-3
D: -
CDR3: CARKQGDQPQHF
DNA: TGTGCCAGGAAACAGGGTGATCAGCCCCAGCATTTT

J: TRBJ1-4
V: TRBV5-1
D: TRBD1
CDR3: CASREGQGGNEKLFF
DNA: TGCGCCAGCAGGGAAGGACAGGGTGGTAATGAAAAACTGTTTTTT

J: TRBJ2-3
V: TRBV5-1
D: -
CDR3: CASRGGVATDTQYF
DNA: TGCGCCAGCAGAGGAGGAGTAGCTACAGATACGCAGTATTTT

J: TRBJ1-2
V: TRBV6-1
D: -
CDR3: CASSGQTAQYGYTF
DNA: TGTGCCAGCAGTGGCCAGACAGCTCAGTATGGCTACACCTTC

J: TRBJ2-5
V: TRBV6-1
D: TRBD2
CDR3: CASSSGGPDYF
DNA: TGTGCCAGCAGCTCGGGAGGTCCCGACTACTTC

J: TRBJ2-1
V: TRBV2
D: TRBD2
CDR3: CASRRREGHDNEQFF
DNA: TGTGCCAGCAGAAGACGGGAGGGCCATGACAATGAGCAGTTCTTC

J: TRBJ1-5
V: TRBV6-5
D: -
CDR3: CASSYSRGQSQHF
DNA: TGTGCCAGCAGTTACTCGCGGGGGCAGTCCCAGCATTTT

J: TRBJ2-7
V: TRBV12-5
D: -
CDR3: CASGSPTLSYEQYF
DNA: TGTGCTAGTGGTTCCCCGACACTCTCCTACGAGCAGTACTTC

J: TRBJ1-5
V: TRBV29-1
D: -
CDR3: CSVKTGLAQPQHF
DNA: TGCAGCGTTAAAACAGGGTTGGCTCAGCCCCAGCATTTT

J: TRBJ1-4
V: TRBV6-5
D: -
CDR3: CASSYVRGRRGEKLFF
DNA: TGTGCCAGCAGTTACGTTAGAGGTCGGCGGGGTGAAAAACTGTTTTTT

J: TRBJ2-2
V: TRBV5-1
D: TRBD1
CDR3: CASSLQGAMNTGELFF
DNA: TGCGCCAGCAGCCTACAGGGGGCGATGAACACCGGGGAGCTGTTTTTT

J: TRBJ1-2
V: TRBV25-1
D: -
CDR3: CASTPGWSNYGYTF
DNA: TGTGCCAGCACCCCAGGGTGGTCTAACTATGGCTACACCTTC

J: TRBJ2-7
V: TRBV6-6
D: TRBD1
CDR3: CAIWTGEFSYEQYF
DNA: TGTGCCATCTGGACAGGGGAATTCTCCTACGAGCAGTACTTC

J: TRBJ2-5
V: TRBV5-6
D: -
CDR3: CASSLGGGRETQYF
DNA: TGTGCCAGCAGCTTGGGCGGGGGCAGGGAGACCCAGTACTTC

J: TRBJ1-1
V: TRBV5-1
D: TRBD1
CDR3: CASSRDRVLAFF
DNA: TGCGCCAGCAGTAGGGACAGGGTTTTAGCTTTCTTT

J: TRBJ2-3
V: TRBV6-4
D: TRBD2
CDR3: CASSVSSGGATDTQYF
DNA: TGTGCCAGCAGTGTTAGTAGCGGGGGGGCCACAGATACGCAGTATTTT

J: TRBJ1-6
V: TRBV6-1
D: TRBD1
CDR3: CASSELDRGNSPLHF
DNA: TGTGCCAGCAGTGAGCTGGACAGGGGTAATTCACCCCTCCACTTT

J: TRBJ1-2
V: TRBV4-1
D: TRBD1
CDR3: CASSRDRGQANYGYTF
DNA: TGCGCCAGCAGCAGGGACAGGGGCCAGGCTAACTATGGCTACACCTTC

J: TRBJ2-7
V: TRBV27
D: TRBD1
CDR3: CASRRTGTYEQYF
DNA: TGTGCCAGCAGGCGGACAGGGACCTACGAGCAGTACTTC

J: TRBJ1-2
V: TRBV28
D: -
CDR3: CASSLDSVHGYTF
DNA: TGTGCCAGCAGTTTAGACAGCGTCCATGGCTACACCTTC

J: TRBJ2-3
V: TRBV10-3
D: -
CDR3: CAISEATSTDTQYF
DNA: TGTGCCATCAGTGAAGCGACTAGCACAGATACGCAGTATTTT

J: TRBJ1-1
V: TRBV5-6
D: -
CDR3: CASSLGGATEAFF
DNA: TGTGCCAGCAGCCTCGGCGGGGCGACTGAAGCTTTCTTT

J: TRBJ1-1
V: TRBV18
D: TRBD1
CDR3: CASSPPGGQGNTEAFF
DNA: TGTGCCAGCTCACCACCGGGAGGACAGGGGAACACTGAAGCTTTCTTT

J: TRBJ1-4
V: TRBV5-1
D: -
CDR3: CASSLEATNEKLFF
DNA: TGCGCCAGCAGCTTAGAGGCAACTAATGAAAAACTGTTTTTT

J: TRBJ2-3
V: TRBV25-1
D: -
CDR3: CASSGGAADTQYF
DNA: TGTGCCAGCAGTGGTGGAGCGGCAGATACGCAGTATTTT